This T cell receptor (beta chain) was observed in a study of blood T cell repertoires in COVID-19. Study context: Acute and convalescent COVID-19 samples came from the United States, Italy and Spain. T cells, B-cell-depleted T cells, or PBMCs supplied cDNA or gDNA.

Per the original data handling: Researchers report that nucleated cell counts were estimated from reference gene primer amplification. Clones were read by immunoSEQ multiplex PCR, and TCRdb kept only the in-frame ones, dropping some. The V and J calls and clone size were taken over from that table, and D and trimming were inferred from the DNA. The profile shows roughly 170,000 clones, approximately 79% of them singletons. The CDR3 consists of 12 residues. The ends were cut back, 8 bases at V and 4 bases at J, with 11 bases in the middle. In germline, CDR1 is MNHNY, CDR2 SVGAGI (reference sequence). The clonotype comes from a woman aged 70-85 years with acute or convalescent COVID-19. The chain joins TRBV6-6 to TRBJ2-5; D is possibly TRBD2 (6 bases). What was sequenced was peripheral blood. The CDR3 protein is CASGGARETQYF. CDR3 coding DNA: TGTGCCAGCGGAGGGGCGCGAGAGACCCAGTACTTC.